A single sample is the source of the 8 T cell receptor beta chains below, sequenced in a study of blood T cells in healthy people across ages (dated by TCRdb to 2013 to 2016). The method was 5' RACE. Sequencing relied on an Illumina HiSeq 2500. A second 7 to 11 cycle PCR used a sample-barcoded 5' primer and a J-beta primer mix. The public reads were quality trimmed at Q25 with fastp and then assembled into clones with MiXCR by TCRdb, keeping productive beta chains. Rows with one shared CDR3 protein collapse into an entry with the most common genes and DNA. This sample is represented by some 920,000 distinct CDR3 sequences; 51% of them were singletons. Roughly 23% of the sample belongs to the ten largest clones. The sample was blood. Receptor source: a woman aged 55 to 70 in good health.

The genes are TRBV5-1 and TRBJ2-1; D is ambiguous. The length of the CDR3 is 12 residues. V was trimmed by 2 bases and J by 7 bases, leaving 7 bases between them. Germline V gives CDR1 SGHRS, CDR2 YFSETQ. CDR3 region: CASSLSQNEQFF. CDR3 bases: TGCGCCAGCAGCTTATCCCAGAATGAGCAGTTCTTC.

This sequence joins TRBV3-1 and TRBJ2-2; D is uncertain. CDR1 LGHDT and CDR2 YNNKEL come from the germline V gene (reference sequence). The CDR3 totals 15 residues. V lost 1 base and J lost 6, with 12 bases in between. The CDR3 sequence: CASSQGLMYPGELFF. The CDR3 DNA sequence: TGTGCCAGCAGCCAAGGGTTGATGTACCCCGGGGAGCTGTTTTTT.

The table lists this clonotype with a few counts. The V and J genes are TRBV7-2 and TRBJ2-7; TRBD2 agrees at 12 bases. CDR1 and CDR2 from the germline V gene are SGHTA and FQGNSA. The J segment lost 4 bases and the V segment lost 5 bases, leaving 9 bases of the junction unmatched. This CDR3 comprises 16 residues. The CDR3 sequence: CASSQMGLAGLYEQYF. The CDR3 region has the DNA TGTGCCAGCAGCCAAATGGGACTAGCGGGCCTATACGAGCAGTACTTC.

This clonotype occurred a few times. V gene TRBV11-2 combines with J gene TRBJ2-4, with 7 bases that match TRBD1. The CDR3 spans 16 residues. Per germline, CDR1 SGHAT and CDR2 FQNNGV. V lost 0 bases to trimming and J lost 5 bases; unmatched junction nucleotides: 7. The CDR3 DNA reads TGTGCCAGCAGCTTAGATTCCCGGGACAGACAAAACATTCAGTACTTC. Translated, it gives CASSLDSRDRQNIQYF.

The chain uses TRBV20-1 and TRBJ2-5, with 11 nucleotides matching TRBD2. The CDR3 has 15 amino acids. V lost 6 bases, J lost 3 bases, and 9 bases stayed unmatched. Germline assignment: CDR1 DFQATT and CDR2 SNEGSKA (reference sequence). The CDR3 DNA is TGCAGTGCCAAAGAACTAGCGGGAGTGAAAGAGACCCAGTACTTC. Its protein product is CSAKELAGVKETQYF.

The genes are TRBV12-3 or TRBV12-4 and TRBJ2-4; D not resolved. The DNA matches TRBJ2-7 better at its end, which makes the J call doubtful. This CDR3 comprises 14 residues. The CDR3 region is CASTLFSAGYEQYF. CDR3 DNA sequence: TGTGCCAGCACCCTATTCTCCGCAGGCTACGAGCAGTACTTC.

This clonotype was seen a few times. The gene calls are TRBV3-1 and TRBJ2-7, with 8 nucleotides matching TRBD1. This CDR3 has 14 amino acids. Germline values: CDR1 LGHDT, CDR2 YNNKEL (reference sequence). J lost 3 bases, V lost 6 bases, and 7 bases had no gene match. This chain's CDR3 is CASRPRGQVYEQYF. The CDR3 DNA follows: TGTGCCAGCAGACCTCGGGGACAGGTCTACGAGCAGTACTTC.

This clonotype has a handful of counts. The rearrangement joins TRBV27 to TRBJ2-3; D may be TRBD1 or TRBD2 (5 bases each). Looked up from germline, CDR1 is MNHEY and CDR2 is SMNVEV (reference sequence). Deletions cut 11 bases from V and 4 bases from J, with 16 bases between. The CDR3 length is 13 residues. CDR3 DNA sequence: TGTGCCGCAAGAGATCTGGGGGCAGATACGCAGTATTTT. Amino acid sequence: CAARDLGADTQYF.